The 13 T cell receptor beta chains given below trace back to one sample, sequenced in a study of blood T cell repertoires in COVID-19. Some clones are missing from TCRdb's copy, which holds only in-frame ones; the method was immunoSEQ multiplex PCR. The table has some 87,000 clones, roughly 92% seen once. Sequenced: peripheral blood. The receptors were gathered from a woman aged 60-75 years with active COVID-19.

The chain combines TRBV10-3 with TRBJ2-1; D perhaps matches TRBD1 (6 bases). Trimming took 6 bases from V and 9 from J, leaving 27 bases between them. The CDR3 runs to 17 residues. Germline assignment: CDR1 ENHRY and CDR2 SYGVKD. The CDR3 protein is CAISAGQGRKESVEQFF. The CDR3, as DNA: TGTGCCATCAGCGCCGGGCAGGGGCGAAAGGAATCGGTTGAGCAGTTCTTC.

J is TRBJ1-6 and V is TRBV30; TRBD1 might be the D (5 bases). Trimming removed 0 bases from V and 7 bases from J, with 10 bases in between. Germline CDR1 GTSNPN, CDR2 SVGIG (reference sequence). The CDR3 runs 14 residues. In DNA, the CDR3 is TGTGCCTGGAGTGTGGGGCAGCTAAATTCACCCCTCCACTTT. It codes for CAWSVGQLNSPLHF. Supplemented by reference TRBV30 and TRBJ1-6, the full variable domain reads SQTIHQWPATLVQPVGSPLSLECTVEGTSNPNLYWYRQAAGRGLQLLFYSVGIGQISSEVPQNLSASRPQDRQFILSSKKLLLSDSGFYLCAWSVGQLNSPLHFGNGTRLTVT.

V gene TRBV2 combines with J gene TRBJ2-2; D possibly corresponds to TRBD1 (7 bases). The CDR3 sequence is 16 residues long. Trimming pared 7 bases from V and 6 bases from J, leaving 21 bases between. Germline CDR1 and CDR2: SNHLY and FYNNEI. The CDR3: CASIQTLQGGAGELFF. CDR3 DNA: TGTGCCAGCATTCAGACCCTCCAGGGGGGTGCCGGGGAGCTGTTTTTT.

CDR3 loop: CASTPDSRRGEQYF. Written as DNA, the CDR3 is TGTGCCAGCACCCCAGACAGCCGGCGCGGCGAGCAGTACTTC. The gene calls are TRBV28 and TRBJ2-7, with D possibly being TRBD1 (5 bases). V lost 7 bases, J lost 6 bases, and 19 bases lay in between. Germline V gives CDR1 MDHEN, CDR2 SYDVKM. The CDR3 sequence is 14 residues long.

The V call is TRBV7-3, the J call TRBJ2-7, with 14 bases lining up with TRBD2. Germline V gene data show CDR1 as SGHTA and CDR2 as FQGTGA. The CDR3 covers 14 residues. The ends lost 5 bases at V and 6 bases at J; junction bases unmatched: 3. The CDR3 loop reads CASSLGLAGAEQYF. CDR3 nucleotides: TGTGCCAGCAGCCTGGGACTAGCGGGAGCCGAGCAGTACTTC.

The chain is built from TRBV9 and TRBJ2-1; 9 bases align to TRBD2. The V segment lost 0 bases and the J segment 9 bases; nucleotides outside the gene matches: 7. The CDR3 length is 15 residues. Germline V gene sequence: CDR1 SGDLS, CDR2 YYNGEE. CDR3 amino acids: CASSVGGTSFAEQFF. CDR3 DNA: TGTGCCAGCAGCGTAGGGGGGACTAGCTTCGCTGAGCAGTTCTTC.

The chain couples TRBV24-1 to TRBJ1-5; possible D gene TRBD1, 5 bases. V gave up 4 bases and J gave up 7 bases, with 13 bases separating them. The CDR3 consists of 14 residues. CDR1 KGHDR and CDR2 SFDVKD come from the germline V gene. The CDR3 sequence is CATSESGIFQPQHF. In DNA, the CDR3 is TGTGCCACCAGTGAATCAGGGATCTTCCAGCCCCAGCATTTT.

As concerns this clone: Mismatch with germline at one junction end may stem from a read error. The chain employs TRBV5-1 and TRBJ1-2, with a tentative D call TRBD1 (6 bases). Germline CDR1 is SGHRS and CDR2 is YFSETQ. The CDR3 loop spans 14 amino acids. CDR3 in amino acids: CASSLTGGRYGHTF. CDR3 nucleotides: TGCGCCAGCAGCCTCACGGGGGGCCGCTATGGCCACACCTTC.

This clone has only one observation. The chain employs TRBV19 and TRBJ2-3; D may be TRBD2 (5 bases). CDR3 size: 15 residues. V lost 4 bases, J lost 1 base, and 12 bases lay in between. Per the germline V gene, CDR1 is LNHDA and CDR2 is SQIVND (reference sequence). CDR3 residues: CASSSNWGGTDTQYF. The CDR3 DNA sequence: TGTGCCAGTAGTAGCAACTGGGGAGGCACAGATACGCAGTATTTT.

The chain employs TRBV6-5 and TRBJ1-1; 9 positions match TRBD1. This CDR3 comprises 15 residues. Per the germline V gene, CDR1 is MNHEY and CDR2 is SVGAGI. V lost 6 bases, J lost 3 bases, and 8 bases stayed unmatched. In nucleotides, the CDR3 is TGTGCCAGCAGGAGACAGGGGGGTTGGCACACTGAAGCTTTCTTT. Residues: CASRRQGGWHTEAFF.

This clone occurred a few times. J is TRBJ1-2 and V is TRBV29-1; 8 nucleotides agree with TRBD1. With V trimmed by 5 bases and J by 6 bases, 5 bases remained unmatched. The CDR3 is 12 amino acids. The germline V gene encodes CDR1 SQVTM and CDR2 ANQGSEA. CDR3: CSVRTGMDGYTF. The CDR3 coding sequence is TGCAGCGTTCGGACAGGGATGGATGGCTACACCTTC.

The gene calls are TRBV28 and TRBJ2-2; 9 nucleotides match TRBD2. V trimming: 4 bases; J trimming: 4 bases; junction bases outside the gene matches: 7. The CDR3 is made up of 16 amino acids. CDR1 and CDR2 (germline): MDHEN, SYDVKM. As DNA, the CDR3 is TGTGCCAGCAGTTCGGCTAGCGGGGTGAGCACCGGGGAGCTGTTTTTT. Its protein is CASSSASGVSTGELFF.

The chain combines TRBV19 with TRBJ2-2; 7 nucleotides line up with TRBD2. Germline loops: CDR1 LNHDA, CDR2 SQIVND (reference sequence). CDR3 length: 20 amino acids. Trimming at V came to 4 bases and at J to 5 bases, leaving 22 bases not matched to a gene. The CDR3, as DNA: TGTGCCAGTAGTAGGAAGATTGGGGCTAGCGGCCTCGGCGGGACCGGGGAGCTGTTTTTT. This encodes CASSRKIGASGLGGTGELFF.